There are many counts of the clone carrying this T cell receptor beta chain. This sample stems from a study of early T cells in non-severe SARS-CoV-2 infection. MiXCR, applied by TCRdb to the 5' RACE reads, yields one record per CDR3 protein. The sample gives 40,000 to 55,000 distinct CDR3 sequences, around a tenth of which show up once; about 8% is in the top ten. The TCR was taken from an adult who was a healthcare worker with PCR-confirmed SARS-CoV-2 infection or an uninfected control (not recorded which). The specimen was whole blood.

The CDR3 reads CASSGGRWETQYF. CDR3 DNA sequence: TGTGCCAGCAGTGGTGGGAGGTGGGAGACCCAGTACTTC. J is TRBJ2-5 and V is TRBV28; perhaps TRBD2 as D (6 bases). There are 13 residues in the CDR3. Germline lookup yields CDR1 MDHEN and CDR2 SYDVKM. Deletions cut 5 bases from V and 5 bases from J, with 12 bases between.